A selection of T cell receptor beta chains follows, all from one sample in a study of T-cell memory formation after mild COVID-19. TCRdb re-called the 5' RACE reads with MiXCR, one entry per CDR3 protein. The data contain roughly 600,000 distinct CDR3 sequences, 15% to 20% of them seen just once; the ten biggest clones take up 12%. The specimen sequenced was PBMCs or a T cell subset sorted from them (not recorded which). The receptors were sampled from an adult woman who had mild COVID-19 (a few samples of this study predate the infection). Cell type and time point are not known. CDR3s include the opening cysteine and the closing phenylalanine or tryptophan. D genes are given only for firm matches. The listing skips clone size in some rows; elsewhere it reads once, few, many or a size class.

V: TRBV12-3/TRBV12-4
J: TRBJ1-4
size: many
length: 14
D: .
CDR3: CASSRDGRNEKLFF
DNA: TGTGCCAGCAGTAGGGACGGTCGAAATGAAAAACTGTTTTTT

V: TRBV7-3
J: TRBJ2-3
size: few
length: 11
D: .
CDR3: CASRYGERQYF
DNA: TGTGCCAGCAGGTACGGGGAGAGGCAGTATTTT

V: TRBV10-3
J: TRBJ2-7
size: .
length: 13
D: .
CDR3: CAISGGLAYEQYF
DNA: TGTGCCATCAGCGGCGGTTTAGCCTACGAGCAGTACTTC

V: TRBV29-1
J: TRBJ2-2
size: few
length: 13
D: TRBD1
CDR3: CSVDTGDTGELFF
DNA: TGCAGCGTGGATACAGGGGACACCGGGGAGCTGTTTTTT

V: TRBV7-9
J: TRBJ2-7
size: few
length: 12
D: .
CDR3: CASSLRDPEQYF
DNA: TGTGCCAGCAGCTTACGTGACCCCGAGCAGTACTTC

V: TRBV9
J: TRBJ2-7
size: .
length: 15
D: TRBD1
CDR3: CASSVETGGGYEQYF
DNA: TGTGCCAGCAGCGTAGAGACAGGGGGAGGATACGAGCAGTACTTC

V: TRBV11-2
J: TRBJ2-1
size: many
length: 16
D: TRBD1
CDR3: CASSSNRPGQGNEQFF
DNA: TGTGCCAGCAGCTCGAACCGACCGGGACAGGGTAATGAGCAGTTCTTC

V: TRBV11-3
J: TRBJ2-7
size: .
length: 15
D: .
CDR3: CASSSSLRERYEQYF
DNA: TGTGCCAGCAGCTCTAGCCTCCGGGAACGCTACGAGCAGTACTTC

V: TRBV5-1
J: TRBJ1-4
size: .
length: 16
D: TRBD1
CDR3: CASSWTTGRTNEKLFF
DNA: TGCGCCAGCAGCTGGACGACAGGGAGGACTAATGAAAAACTGTTTTTT

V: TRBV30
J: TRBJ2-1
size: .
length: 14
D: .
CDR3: CAWSTWGVYNEQFF
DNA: TGTGCCTGGAGCACGTGGGGGGTCTACAATGAGCAGTTCTTC

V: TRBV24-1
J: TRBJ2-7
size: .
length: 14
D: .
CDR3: CATSDPRAPYEQYF
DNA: TGTGCCACCAGTGATCCCAGGGCCCCCTACGAGCAGTACTTC

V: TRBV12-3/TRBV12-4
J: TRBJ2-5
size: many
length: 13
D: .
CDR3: CASSLSLRETQYF
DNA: TGTGCCAGCAGTTTATCTCTAAGAGAGACCCAGTACTTC

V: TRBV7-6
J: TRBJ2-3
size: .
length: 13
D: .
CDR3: CASSPTASHTQYF
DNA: TGTGCCAGCAGCCCCACAGCTTCGCATACGCAGTATTTT

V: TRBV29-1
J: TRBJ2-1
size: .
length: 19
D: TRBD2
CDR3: CSVDPRAGTLAGHYNEQFF
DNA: TGCAGCGTTGACCCCCGCGCAGGGACGCTAGCGGGGCATTACAATGAGCAGTTCTTC

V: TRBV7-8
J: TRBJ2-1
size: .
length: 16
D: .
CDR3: CASSSEHRSSYNEQFF
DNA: TGTGCCAGCAGCTCAGAACACCGGAGCTCCTACAATGAGCAGTTCTTC

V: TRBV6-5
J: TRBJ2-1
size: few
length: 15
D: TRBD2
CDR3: CASSYASGGYNEQFF
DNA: TGTGCCAGCAGTTACGCTAGCGGGGGCTACAATGAGCAGTTCTTC

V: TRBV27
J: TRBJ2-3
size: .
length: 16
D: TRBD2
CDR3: CASSPHGTSGRGKQYF
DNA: TGTGCCAGCAGCCCCCATGGGACTAGCGGGAGAGGGAAGCAGTATTTT

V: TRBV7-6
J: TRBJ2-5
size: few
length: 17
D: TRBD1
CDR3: CASSFRGRTVGKETQYF
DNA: TGTGCCAGCAGCTTTAGGGGGCGTACGGTTGGGAAAGAGACCCAGTACTTC

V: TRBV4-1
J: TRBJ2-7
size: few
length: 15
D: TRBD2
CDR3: CASSQPAGGPYEQYF
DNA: TGCGCCAGCAGCCAACCAGCGGGGGGTCCCTACGAGCAGTACTTC

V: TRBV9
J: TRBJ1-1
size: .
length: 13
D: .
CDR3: CASSPMGGTEAFF
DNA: TGTGCCAGCAGCCCCATGGGGGGCACTGAAGCTTTCTTT

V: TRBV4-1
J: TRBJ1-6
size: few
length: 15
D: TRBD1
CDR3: CASSPQPGQHSPLHF
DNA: TGCGCCAGCAGCCCCCAACCGGGACAGCATTCACCCCTCCACTTT

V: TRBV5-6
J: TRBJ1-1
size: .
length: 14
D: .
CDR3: CASTGGWTTIGAFF
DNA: TGTGCCAGCACGGGAGGGTGGACTACGATAGGGGCTTTCTTT

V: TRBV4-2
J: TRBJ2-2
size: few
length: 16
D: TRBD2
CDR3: CASSHASGSFPGELFF
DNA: TGTGCCAGCAGTCACGCTAGCGGGAGTTTTCCCGGGGAGCTGTTTTTT

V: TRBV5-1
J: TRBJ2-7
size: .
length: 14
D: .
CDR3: CASSLSPEDYEQYF
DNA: TGCGCCAGCAGCTTGAGCCCGGAGGACTACGAGCAGTACTTC

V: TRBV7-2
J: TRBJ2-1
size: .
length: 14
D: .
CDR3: CASSFAGRYNEQFF
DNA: TGTGCCAGCAGCTTCGCCGGACGGTACAATGAGCAGTTCTTC

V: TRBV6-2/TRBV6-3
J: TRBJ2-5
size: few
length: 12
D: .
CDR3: CASSYGVETQYF
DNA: TGTGCCAGCAGTTACGGGGTGGAGACCCAGTACTTC

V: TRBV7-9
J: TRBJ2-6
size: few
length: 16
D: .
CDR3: CASSILPGLGANVLTF
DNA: TGTGCCAGCAGTATCCTTCCGGGGCTAGGGGCCAACGTCCTGACTTTC